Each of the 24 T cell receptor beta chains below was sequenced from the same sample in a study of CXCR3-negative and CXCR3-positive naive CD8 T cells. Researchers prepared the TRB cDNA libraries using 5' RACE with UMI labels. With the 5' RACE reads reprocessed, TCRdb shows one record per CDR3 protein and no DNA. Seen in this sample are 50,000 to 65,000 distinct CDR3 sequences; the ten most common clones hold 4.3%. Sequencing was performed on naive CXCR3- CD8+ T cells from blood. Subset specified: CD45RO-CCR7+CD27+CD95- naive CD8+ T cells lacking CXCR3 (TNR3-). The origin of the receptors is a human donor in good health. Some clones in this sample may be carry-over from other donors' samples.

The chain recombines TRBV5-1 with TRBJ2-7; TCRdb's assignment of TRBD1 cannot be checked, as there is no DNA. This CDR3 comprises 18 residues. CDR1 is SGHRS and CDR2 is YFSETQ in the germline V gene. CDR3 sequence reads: CASSSLGETGTATYEQYF.

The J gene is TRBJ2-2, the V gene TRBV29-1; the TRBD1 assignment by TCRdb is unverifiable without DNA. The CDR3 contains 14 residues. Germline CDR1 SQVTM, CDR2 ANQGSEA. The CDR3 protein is CSVEYRGITGELFF.

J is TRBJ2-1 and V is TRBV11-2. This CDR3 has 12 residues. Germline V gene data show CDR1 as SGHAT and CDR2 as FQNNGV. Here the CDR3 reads CAGAGSYNEQFF.

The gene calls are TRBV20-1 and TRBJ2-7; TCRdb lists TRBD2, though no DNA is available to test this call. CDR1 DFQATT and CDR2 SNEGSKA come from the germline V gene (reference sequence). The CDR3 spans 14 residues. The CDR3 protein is CSVLAGGEGLEQYF.

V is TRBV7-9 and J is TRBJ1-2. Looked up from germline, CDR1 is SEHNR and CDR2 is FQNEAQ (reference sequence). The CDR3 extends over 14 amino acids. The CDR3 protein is CASSLSGWSDGYTF.

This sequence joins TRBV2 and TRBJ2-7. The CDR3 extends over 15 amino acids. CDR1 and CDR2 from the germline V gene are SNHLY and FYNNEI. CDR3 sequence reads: CAGKAFLGRSYEQYF.

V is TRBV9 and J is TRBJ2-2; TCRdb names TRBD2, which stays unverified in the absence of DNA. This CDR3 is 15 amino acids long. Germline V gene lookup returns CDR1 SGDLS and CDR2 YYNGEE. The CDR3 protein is CASSATSGGSGELFF. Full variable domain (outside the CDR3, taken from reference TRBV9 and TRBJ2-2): DSGVTQTPKHLITATGQRVTLRCSPRSGDLSVYWYQQSLDQGLQFLIQYYNGEERAKGNILERFSAQQFPDLHSELNLSSLELGDSALYFCASSATSGGSGELFFGEGSRLTVL.

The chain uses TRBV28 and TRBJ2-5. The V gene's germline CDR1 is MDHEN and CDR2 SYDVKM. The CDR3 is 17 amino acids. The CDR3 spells CASSRLTTLQTQETQYF.

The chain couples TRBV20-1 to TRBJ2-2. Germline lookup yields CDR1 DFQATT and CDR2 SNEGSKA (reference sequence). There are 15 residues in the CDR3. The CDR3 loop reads CSARDRNGNTGELFF.

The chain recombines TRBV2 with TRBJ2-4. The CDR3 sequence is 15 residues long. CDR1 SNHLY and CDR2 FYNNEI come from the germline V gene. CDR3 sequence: CASSDAVIAKNIQYF.

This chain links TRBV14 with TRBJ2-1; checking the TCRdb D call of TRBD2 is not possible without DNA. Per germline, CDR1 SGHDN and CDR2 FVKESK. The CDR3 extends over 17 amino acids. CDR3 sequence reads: CASSQLPSVSSYNEQFF.

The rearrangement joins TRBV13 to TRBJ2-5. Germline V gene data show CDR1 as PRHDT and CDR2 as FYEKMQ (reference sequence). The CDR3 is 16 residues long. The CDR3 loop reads CASSSFALGMRETQYF.

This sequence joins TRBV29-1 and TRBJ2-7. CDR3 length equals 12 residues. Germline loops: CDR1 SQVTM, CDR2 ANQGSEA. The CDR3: CSVAGISYEQYF.

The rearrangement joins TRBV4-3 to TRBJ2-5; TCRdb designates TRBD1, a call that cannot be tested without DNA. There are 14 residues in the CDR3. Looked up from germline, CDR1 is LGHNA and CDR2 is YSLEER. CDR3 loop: CASSQDRGQETQYF.

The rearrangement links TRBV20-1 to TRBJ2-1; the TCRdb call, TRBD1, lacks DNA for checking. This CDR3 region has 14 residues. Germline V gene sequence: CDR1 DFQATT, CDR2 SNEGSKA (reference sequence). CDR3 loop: CSARPDRGYNEQFF.

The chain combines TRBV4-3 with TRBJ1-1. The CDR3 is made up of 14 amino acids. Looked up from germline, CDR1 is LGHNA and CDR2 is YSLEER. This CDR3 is CASSHTTNYAEAFF.

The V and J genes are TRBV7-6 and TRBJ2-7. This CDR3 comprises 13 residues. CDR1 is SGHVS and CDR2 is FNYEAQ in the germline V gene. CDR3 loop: CASSQKGPYEQYF.

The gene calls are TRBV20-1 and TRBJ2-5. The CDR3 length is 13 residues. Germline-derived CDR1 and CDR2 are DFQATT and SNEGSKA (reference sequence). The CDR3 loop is CSAMFGIEETQYF.

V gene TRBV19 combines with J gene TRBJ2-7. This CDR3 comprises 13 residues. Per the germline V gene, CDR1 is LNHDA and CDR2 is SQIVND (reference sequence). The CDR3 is CASSIARSYEQYF.

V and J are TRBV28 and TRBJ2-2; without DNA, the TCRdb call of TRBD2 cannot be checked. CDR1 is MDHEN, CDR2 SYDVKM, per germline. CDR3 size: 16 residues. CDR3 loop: CASSLWDSSRSGELFF. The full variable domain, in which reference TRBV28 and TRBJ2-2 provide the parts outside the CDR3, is DVKVTQSSRYLVKRTGEKVFLECVQDMDHENMFWYRQDPGLGLRLIYFSYDVKMKEKGDIPEGYSVSREKKERFSLILESASTNQTSMYLCASSLWDSSRSGELFFGEGSRLTVL.

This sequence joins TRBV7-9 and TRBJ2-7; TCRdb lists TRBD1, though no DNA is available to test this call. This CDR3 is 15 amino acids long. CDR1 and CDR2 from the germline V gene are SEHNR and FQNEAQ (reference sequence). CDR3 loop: CASSSPRDRGYEQYF.

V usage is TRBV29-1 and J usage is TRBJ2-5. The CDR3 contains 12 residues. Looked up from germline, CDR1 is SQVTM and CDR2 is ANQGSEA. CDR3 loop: CSVDEWGETQYF.

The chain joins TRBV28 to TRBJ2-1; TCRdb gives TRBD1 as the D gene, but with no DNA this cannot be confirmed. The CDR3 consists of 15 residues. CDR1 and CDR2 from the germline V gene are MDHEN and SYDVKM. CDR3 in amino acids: CASSSILTANNEQFF.

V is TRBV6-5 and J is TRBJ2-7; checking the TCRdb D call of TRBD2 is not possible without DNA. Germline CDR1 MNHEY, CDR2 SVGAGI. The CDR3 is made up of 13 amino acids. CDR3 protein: CATYTQRDYEQYF.